Presented here are 14 T cell receptor beta chains from one specimen sequenced in a study of T cell repertoires in cytomegalovirus infection (dated by TCRdb to about 2019). TCRdb lists the instrument as Illumina HiSeq 1500. TCRdb trimmed public reads at Q25 via fastp, called clones via MiXCR and kept in-frame beta chains. Identical CDR3 proteins give one entry, which carries the most common genes and DNA. This sample gives under 850,000 distinct CDR3 sequences in total; 35% to 40% of them show up just once. Roughly 2.9% of the sample is in the top ten clones. Sequencing was performed on PBMCs. These receptors all stem from a human donor in good health (CMV status not recorded). Some clones in this sample may be carry-over from other donors' samples.

The rearrangement uses TRBV7-2 and TRBJ2-7; 8 nucleotides agree with TRBD2. Germline loops: CDR1 SGHTA, CDR2 FQGNSA. J lost 0 bases, V lost 6 bases, and 7 bases had no gene match. The CDR3 spans 15 residues. CDR3 bases: TGTGCCAGCAGTGCCATAGCGGGAACCTCCTACGAGCAGTACTTC. Its protein product is CASSAIAGTSYEQYF.

Many counts were recorded for this clonotype. V usage is TRBV28 and J usage is TRBJ1-5; no firm D call. CDR1 and CDR2 (germline): MDHEN, SYDVKM. Trimming left V 2 bases short and J 0 bases short, with 5 bases between. CDR3 length: 14 amino acids. DNA of the CDR3: TGTGCCAGCAGTTTAATTTATAGCAATCAGCCCCAGCATTTT. Its translation is CASSLIYSNQPQHF.

This sequence joins TRBV5-5 and TRBJ2-7; D is ambiguous. There are 12 residues in the CDR3. Germline V gene lookup returns CDR1 SGHKS and CDR2 YYEKEE (reference sequence). Trimming took 3 bases from V and 7 from J, leaving 11 bases between them. CDR3 loop: CASSSTREEQYF. The DNA for the CDR3 is TGTGCCAGCAGCTCGACTCGAGAGGAGCAGTACTTC.

The rearrangement uses TRBV10-3 and TRBJ1-2; D is unresolved. This CDR3 has 13 amino acids. The ends were cut back, 10 bases at V and 4 bases at J, with 16 bases in the middle. Per germline, CDR1 ENHRY and CDR2 SYGVKD. This CDR3 reads CATLEAGGYGYTF. In nucleotides, the CDR3 is TGTGCCACATTAGAGGCGGGCGGCTATGGCTACACCTTC.

This chain connects TRBV19 to TRBJ1-1; 7 nucleotides agree with TRBD1. CDR1 and CDR2 from the germline V gene are LNHDA and SQIVND (reference sequence). The CDR3 covers 14 residues. With V trimmed by 3 bases and J by 2 bases, 3 bases remained unmatched. In DNA, the CDR3 is TGTGCCAGTAGTATGGGACAGCTAAACACTGAAGCTTTCTTT. It codes for CASSMGQLNTEAFF.

This clonotype was seen a handful of times. The chain carries TRBV27 and TRBJ1-5; no firm D call. The V and J ends lost 2 bases and 6 bases respectively, with 14 bases between them. This CDR3 spans 15 amino acids. CDR1 and CDR2 (germline): MNHEY, SMNVEV (reference sequence). The CDR3 region is CASSLEPLRPQPQHF. The CDR3 DNA is TGTGCCAGCAGTTTAGAGCCCTTACGTCCTCAGCCCCAGCATTTT.

V is TRBV5-5 and J is TRBJ1-5; perhaps TRBD1 as D (6 bases). Germline CDR1 and CDR2: SGHKS and YYEKEE (reference sequence). This CDR3 has 14 amino acids. The germline V and J ends were trimmed by 2 bases and 5 bases, with 11 bases remaining between them. Written as DNA, the CDR3 is TGTGCCAGCAGCTTTTGGGGGGCCGATCAGCCCCAGCATTTT. This sequence encodes CASSFWGADQPQHF.

This clonotype was detected only once. The CDR3 DNA reads as TGTGCCAGCAGCAAAGGGACAGGCGTCTCCTACGAGCAGTACTTC. As protein: CASSKGTGVSYEQYF. The V call is TRBV5-4, the J call TRBJ2-7; 8 bases map to TRBD1. Germline CDR1 and CDR2: SGHNT and YYREEE (reference sequence). The CDR3 length is 15 residues. V lost 4 bases and J lost 0; bases outside the gene matches: 6.

The rearrangement links TRBV28 to TRBJ1-6; weak D call: TRBD1 (6 bases). The CDR3 sequence is 13 residues long. With 4 bases removed from V and 6 bases from J, the gap between germline ends came to 7 bases. The germline gives CDR1 MDHEN, CDR2 SYDVKM. The CDR3 reads CASSSDSNSPLHF. CDR3 nucleotide sequence: TGTGCCAGCAGTTCGGACAGTAATTCACCCCTCCACTTT.

V and J are TRBV27 and TRBJ2-2, with D perhaps given as TRBD1 or TRBD2 (5 bases each). The germline gives CDR1 MNHEY, CDR2 SMNVEV (reference sequence). The CDR3 has 16 amino acids. Trimming pared 2 bases from V and 0 bases from J, leaving 10 bases between. CDR3 sequence (DNA): TGTGCCAGCAGTTTACTGGGACCCTCGAACACCGGGGAGCTGTTTTTT. This codes for CASSLLGPSNTGELFF.

This clonotype was counted a few times. V gene TRBV11-2 combines with J gene TRBJ1-1; 8 bases are shared with TRBD1. Per the germline V gene, CDR1 is SGHAT and CDR2 is FQNNGV. Unmatched junction bases numbered 8, after V lost 4 bases and J lost 1 base. The CDR3 is 16 amino acids. The CDR3 sequence is CASSYIPGTGNTEAFF. In DNA, the CDR3 is TGTGCCAGCAGCTATATCCCCGGGACAGGGAACACTGAAGCTTTCTTT.

Details on this clonotype: The conserved phenylalanine or tryptophan is not found at the CDR3 terminus, so this likely reflects a read error. No DNA is shown, since the ends of the CDR3 on it are uncertain; the CDR3 is the one TCRdb lists. The chain combines TRBV7-2 with TRBJ2-1; the table's D call of TRBD1 was not tested on the DNA. Per the germline V gene, CDR1 is SGHTA and CDR2 is FQGNSA. The CDR3 is 15 amino acids long, termini counted. The CDR3 is CASRAGTDSYNEQLL.

As concerns this clonotype: The junction departs from germline at one end; a sequencing error may be responsible. The chain joins TRBV11-2 to TRBJ1-6; D is unresolved. The germline V gene has CDR1 SGHAT and CDR2 FQNNGV. The CDR3 has 17 amino acids. The CDR3 protein is CASSLGSGVGDNSPLQF. CDR3 DNA: TGTGCCAGCAGCTTAGGTTCGGGAGTAGGTGATAATTCACCCCTCCAATTT.

Written as DNA, the CDR3 is TGCAGCGTTGAAGAAGTGGGCAGGGGGGCCTATGGCTACACCTTC. Encoded protein: CSVEEVGRGAYGYTF. The rearrangement links TRBV29-1 to TRBJ1-2; 7 bases are a match to TRBD1. J was trimmed by 4 bases and V by 0 bases; bases with no gene match: 8. This CDR3 is built from 15 residues. The germline CDR1 and CDR2 sequences are SQVTM and ANQGSEA.